What follows describes a single T cell receptor (beta chain). No antigen is known for it. Per-nucleotide qualities are absent, and no much larger clonotype sits a single base away. CD8 naive samples were obtained by positive selection for CCR7 among CD45RO-negative cells, yielding a CD45RA+CCR7+ population from which TemRA cells were excluded. The donors were healthy, HIV-negative adults with no recently reported acute infections or vaccinations. Every donor was a Caucasian adult residing in Nashville, Tennessee, USA. After blood collection by leukapheresis, PBMCs were isolated using Ficoll-Histopaque density gradient centrifugation and then cryopreserved in the vapor phase of liquid nitrogen. Analytical flow cytometry was used to check the purity and quantity of each magnetically sorted T cell population. Genomic DNA was isolated from every sorted fraction and measured by UV absorbance on a Nanodrop 2000c.

Reading from cysteine to phenylalanine, the CDR3 counts 14 amino acids. The entry retains the CDR3 DNA only, 42 bases that are in frame from base 1. V and J are trimmed by 7 bases and 3 bases, and the gene matches miss 8 bases of the junction. CDR1 SGHRS and CDR2 YFSETQ were looked up in the germline V gene. Using the deep immunoSEQ assay, multiplex PCR amplified TCR CDR3 regions from genomic DNA. Extracted genomic DNA from each cell subset was distributed evenly across all wells of several immunoSEQ 96-well plates, and each plate was treated as a replicate. Each replicate PCR for sorted subsets received 200 ng genomic DNA, equal to roughly 30,000 T cell genomes. Purified libraries were measured with a Qubit 3.0 fluorometer, size-checked on a Bioanalyzer 2100, and measured again with the KAPA Library Quantification kit. Every immunoSEQ 96-well plate was sequenced on a separate single-read 150-cycle Illumina NextSeq 550 flow cell. Turning to the authors' computational methods: Because only junctional sequences without quality scores were contained in the immunoSEQ output, filtering matching that applied to full-length reads could not be performed. To assign V/J genes and CDR3, sequences were annotated using PyIR, a Python wrapper for IgBLAST v1.9, with IMGT germline references. Reads were removed for weak V/J assignments (E-value above 1e-6), missing CDR3, stop codons, out-of-frame junctions, or ambiguous translated residues. A V3J clonotype was defined by an identical inferred V gene, J gene, and CDR3 amino acid sequence. Percentage overlap between repertoires was calculated by dividing the number of shared unique clonotypes by the size of the smaller repertoire. Repertoire richness was assessed with RTK rarefaction, the Chao1 estimator, and Recon v2.1 estimates of unobserved clonotypes. Generation probabilities for all TCRbeta clonotypes obtained by the gDNA method from four donors were computed using OLGA. TCRdb's version of the immuneACCESS table is confined to in-frame rearrangements and falls short of the full clone set. An unresolved V gene accounts for under half of the shortfall where checked; the remainder is of unknown origin. V and J calls and clone size are given by that table; D and trimming were obtained from the DNA. The sample table lists some 740,000 clones, 90% to 95% of them with a count of one. The top ten hold 24% of the sample.

This record comes from a study of shared clonotypes between healthy human individuals (dated by TCRdb to 2020 to 2022). For context, the study as a whole: The cohort included a few men and a couple of women between 18 and 49 years of age. For each donor, CD4 naive and CD4 memory were each given three plates, CD8 naive was given two plates, and CD8 memory was given one plate. To increase sequencing depth and limit assay-specific biases, different laboratories used diverse techniques to prepare libraries and sequence TCR repertoires. Between about 0.85 and 9.5 billion PBMCs per donor were obtained by leukapheresis. To estimate repertoire size and how much clonotypes are shared between individuals, the study performed deep sequencing of blood TCR repertoires from roughly five healthy adults. General findings and caveats noted by the study authors: Incomplete sequencing was indicated by rarefaction of sorted-subset datasets, despite the large sequencing depth. Sharing across four donors was observed for approximately 5% of naive CD4, over 3% of naive CD8, over 2% of memory CD4, and roughly 0.4% of memory CD8 clonotypes. Because the study included a small number of donors, the genetic and exposure-history diversity represented was limited. Higher generation probabilities were observed for clonotypes shared by all four sorted-subset donors than for non-shared clonotypes. Sampling was restricted to blood, and TCR repertoires in tissue are likely to differ from TCR repertoires in blood. Naive subsets generally had larger estimated clonotype richness than memory subsets did. Based on pairwise subsampling, the degree of clonotype sharing among donors was expected to be affected by sequencing depth.

Sequences were obtained from naive CD8+ T cells sorted from blood. In the paper's terms, the cell subset or site label means: CD45RA+CCR7+. The chain links TRBV5-1 with TRBJ2-3, with 7 bases aligning to TRBD1. This clonotype was sampled from a man aged 25-45 years in good health. The DNA sequence is TGCGCCAGCTCTACAGGGGATTCGACAGATACGCAGTATTTT. The translation is CASSTGDSTDTQYF.